The 27 T cell receptor beta chains below all came from one sample that was sequenced in a study of beta chain features in type 1 diabetes (dated by TCRdb to 2017 to 2018). Library preparation used the immunoSEQ multiplex PCR assay. The entire isolated RNA was reverse transcribed using the High Capacity cDNA Reverse Transcription Kit, and thus expressed TCRB transcripts were sequenced. The table comes from immuneACCESS by way of TCRdb, which keeps in-frame sequences with V and J called. Part of the clones is missing from these tables; in studies checked, under half for an unresolved V gene and the rest for unknown reasons. This sample holds approximately 120,000 clones; about two fifths were observed only once. In total, the top ten clones hold about 0.07% of the sample. Sequencing was carried out using stem cell memory CD4+ T cells from blood. Explained via the paper, the cell subset or site label denotes: stem cell-like memory CD4+ T cells. Receptors were obtained from a young woman in good health.

The gene calls are TRBV11-2 and TRBJ2-1; D is perhaps TRBD2 (6 bases). V was cut by 1 base and J by 8 bases, with 12 bases left in between. Germline CDR1 SGHAT, CDR2 FQNNGV. The CDR3 sequence is 14 residues long. The CDR3 sequence: CASSLAGARDEQFF. The CDR3 region has the DNA TGTGCCAGCAGCTTAGCGGGAGCTAGGGATGAGCAGTTCTTC.

The chain recombines TRBV10-3 with TRBJ2-1; unclear D gene. The V gene lost 3 bases and the J gene lost 4 bases, with 16 bases spanning the gap. This CDR3 spans 16 amino acids. Germline-derived CDR1 and CDR2 are ENHRY and SYGVKD. CDR3 sequence: CAISESLIAVYNEQFF. DNA of the CDR3: TGTGCCATCAGTGAAAGTTTAATAGCTGTGTACAATGAGCAGTTCTTC.

The chain uses TRBV5-1 and TRBJ2-1, with 10 bases that match TRBD2. The CDR3 is 18 residues long. Germline V gives CDR1 SGHRS, CDR2 YFSETQ. Germline trimming cut 4 bases from V and 1 base from J; bases unmatched to any gene: 11. In DNA, the CDR3 is TGCGCCAGCAGCGCCGAAGGGGCTAGCGGGAGATCCTACAATGAGCAGTTCTTC. It encodes CASSAEGASGRSYNEQFF.

The chain employs TRBV5-5 and TRBJ2-1; 8 bases are a match to TRBD1. Germline CDR1 SGHKS, CDR2 YYEKEE (reference sequence). The CDR3 runs 16 residues. V was clipped by 9 bases and J by 3 bases; unmatched bases: 14. Written as DNA, the CDR3 is TGTGCCACTGCTGGGACAGGCGTTCAAAACTACAATGAGCAGTTCTTC. Encoded protein: CATAGTGVQNYNEQFF. Based on the CDR3 plus reference TRBV5-5 and TRBJ2-1, the full variable domain is DAGVTQSPTHLIKTRGQQVTLRCSPISGHKSVSWYQQVLGQGPQFIFQYYEKEERGRGNFPDRFSARQFPNYSSELNVNALLLGDSALYLCATAGTGVQNYNEQFFGPGTRLTVL.

This chain connects TRBV18 to TRBJ2-3, with 10 positions matching TRBD2. V shed 1 base, J shed 6 bases, and the junction held 1 base outside the gene matches. CDR1 KGHSH and CDR2 LQKENI come from the germline V gene. CDR3 length: 14 residues. This CDR3 reads CASSPQGLADTQYF. The CDR3 DNA reads TGTGCCAGCTCACCACAGGGACTAGCGGATACGCAGTATTTT.

This clone has just a few counts. The genes are TRBV27 and TRBJ2-3; no definite D call. The CDR3 consists of 15 residues. Germline assignment: CDR1 MNHEY and CDR2 SMNVEV (reference sequence). V was pared by 3 bases and J by 3 bases, with 13 bases between. The CDR3 reads CASSFAETGTDTQYF. The CDR3 DNA reads as TGTGCCAGCAGTTTCGCGGAGACGGGTACAGATACGCAGTATTTT.

The chain recombines TRBV9 with TRBJ2-7, with D possibly being TRBD2 (5 bases). The CDR3 has 15 amino acids. The germline gives CDR1 SGDLS, CDR2 YYNGEE. Trimming removed 0 bases from V and 2 bases from J, with 12 bases in between. CDR3 nucleotides: TGTGCCAGCAGCGTAGCTACTAGTTTACCCTACGAGCAGTACTTC. Protein sequence: CASSVATSLPYEQYF.

This clone occurred a few times. The J gene is TRBJ1-4, the V gene TRBV19, with TRBD1 matching over 7 bases. Trimming removed 7 bases from V and 2 bases from J; junction bases left unmatched: 4. CDR1 LNHDA and CDR2 SQIVND come from the germline V gene (reference sequence). This CDR3 is built from 14 residues. The CDR3 region is CASTPTGTNEKLFF. The DNA for the CDR3 is TGTGCCAGTACCCCGACAGGGACTAATGAAAAACTGTTTTTT.

The V call is TRBV7-3, the J call TRBJ1-1; a weak D match, TRBD1 (5 bases). Germline CDR1 and CDR2: SGHTA and FQGTGA. CDR3 length equals 14 residues. V lost 4 bases and J lost 4, with 13 bases in between. CDR3 nucleotide sequence: TGTGCCAGCAGCTCACGGGGGGGGGTCACTGAAGCTTTCTTT. Amino acids: CASSSRGGVTEAFF.

This clone appeared a few times. The V and J genes are TRBV6-1 and TRBJ1-4; 7 nucleotides align to TRBD1. The V gene end was trimmed by 4 bases and the J gene end by 8 bases; junction bases not matched to a gene: 13. The CDR3 totals 16 residues. Per germline, CDR1 MNHNS and CDR2 SASEGT. In DNA, the CDR3 is TGTGCCAGCAGTGTATCGAGAGGGGGCACTGGCGAAAAACTGTTTTTT. Residues: CASSVSRGGTGEKLFF.

Comment on this clone: One end of the junction is discordant with germline, which a read error may explain. This chain joins TRBV6-1 and TRBJ1-3, with 11 bases that match TRBD1. Germline lookup yields CDR1 MNHNS and CDR2 SASEGT. The CDR3 is 12 residues long. The CDR3 protein is CASSETPGQGVF. Here the CDR3 DNA reads TGTGCCAGCAGTGAGACACCGGGACAGGGGGTTTTC.

V usage is TRBV21-1 and J usage is TRBJ1-1; TRBD1 is taken as the D call from the table, unchecked against the DNA. TRBV21-1 is designated a pseudogene. The CDR3 consists of 14 residues. CDR3 protein: CASSASGGNTEAFF. In DNA, the CDR3 is TGTGCCAGCAGCGCTTCAGGGGGGAACACTGAAGCTTTCTTT.

This chain connects TRBV9 to TRBJ2-5; 10 bases line up with TRBD2. Germline V gene lookup returns CDR1 SGDLS and CDR2 YYNGEE. The trim removed 3 bases at V and 5 bases at J, leaving 4 bases unmatched. This CDR3 region has 14 residues. The CDR3 region has the DNA TGTGCCAGCAGCGAGCGGGAGGGCCCGGAGACCCAGTACTTC. Translation: CASSEREGPETQYF.

This clone was seen only a few times. The gene calls are TRBV5-1 and TRBJ2-7; D is uncertain. Germline V CDR1 and CDR2: SGHRS, YFSETQ. V dropped 4 bases and J dropped 5 bases, with 16 bases sitting between them. The CDR3 runs 14 residues. The CDR3 nucleotides are TGCGCCAGCAGCCTAATAACCGCGCCGGACGAGCAGTACTTC. It encodes CASSLITAPDEQYF.

V gene TRBV7-9 combines with J gene TRBJ2-7; 13 bases are shared with TRBD2. Looked up from germline, CDR1 is SEHNR and CDR2 is FQNEAQ (reference sequence). The CDR3 runs to 17 residues. Trimming at V came to 5 bases and at J to 2 bases, leaving 9 bases not matched to a gene. The CDR3 region has the DNA TGTGCCAGCAGCCTGAAACTAGCGGGAGGGTTTCCCTACGAGCAGTACTTC. Translated: CASSLKLAGGFPYEQYF.

The chain links TRBV27 to TRBJ2-7; 7 nucleotides match TRBD2. Germline assignment: CDR1 MNHEY and CDR2 SMNVEV (reference sequence). The junction had 5 bases not matched to a gene; V was cut back by 3 bases and J by 3 bases. The CDR3 loop spans 14 amino acids. Here the CDR3 DNA reads TGTGCCAGCAGTTTGGCGCGGGACTACTACGAGCAGTACTTC. Its protein product is CASSLARDYYEQYF.

The chain carries TRBV7-3 and TRBJ2-1, with a tentative D call TRBD2 (5 bases). The CDR3 contains 18 residues. CDR1 and CDR2 from the germline V gene are SGHTA and FQGTGA. Trimming removed 5 bases from V and 4 bases from J, with 24 bases in between. CDR3 in amino acids: CASSLQPGYSRRYNEQFF. CDR3 sequence (DNA): TGTGCCAGCAGCCTCCAACCGGGGTACAGCCGGAGGTACAATGAGCAGTTCTTC. Filled out from reference TRBV7-3 and TRBJ2-1, the complete variable domain reads GAGVSQTPSNKVTEKGKYVELRCDPISGHTALYWYRQSLGQGPEFLIYFQGTGAADDSGLPNDRFFAVRPEGSVSTLKIQRTERGDSAVYLCASSLQPGYSRRYNEQFFGPGTRLTVL.

V is TRBV6-1 and J is TRBJ2-7; 8 nucleotides match TRBD1. The CDR3 is 15 residues long. From germline, CDR1 is MNHNS and CDR2 SASEGT. V lost 4 bases, J lost 4 bases, and 9 bases stayed unmatched. CDR3 bases: TGTGCCAGCAGTGGACAATGGACAGGGACTTACGAGCAGTACTTC. Protein: CASSGQWTGTYEQYF.

The V call is TRBV5-1, the J call TRBJ1-2; 8 bases are shared with TRBD1. The CDR3 has 17 residues. The junction had 14 bases not matched to a gene; V was cut back by 3 bases and J by 4 bases. Germline V gives CDR1 SGHRS, CDR2 YFSETQ. CDR3 sequence reads: CASSSQPTGGIGYGYTF. The DNA of the CDR3 is TGCGCCAGCAGCTCCCAACCCACAGGGGGGATTGGCTATGGCTACACCTTC.

A few counts support this clone. The V call is TRBV20-1, the J call TRBJ2-7; possibly TRBD1 for D (5 bases). The CDR3 is made up of 11 amino acids. CDR1 and CDR2 from the germline V gene are DFQATT and SNEGSKA (reference sequence). Trimming shortened V by 5 bases and J by 3 bases, and 8 bases separated the two germline ends. The CDR3 nucleotides are TGCAGTGCTCATGACAGCTACGAGCAGTACTTC. Translated: CSAHDSYEQYF.

This clone appeared a few times. The chain is built from TRBV7-9 and TRBJ1-2; possibly TRBD1 for D (6 bases). This CDR3 is built from 12 residues. Germline CDR1 and CDR2: SEHNR and FQNEAQ (reference sequence). Trimming pared 4 bases from V and 6 bases from J, leaving 9 bases between. CDR3: CASSSHRDGYTF. CDR3 in DNA: TGTGCCAGCAGCTCCCACAGGGATGGCTACACCTTC.

This chain uses TRBV5-4 with TRBJ2-3; TRBD2 aligns across 7 bases. The V segment lost 0 bases and the J segment 1 base; nucleotides outside the gene matches: 2. Germline assignment: CDR1 SGHNT and CDR2 YYREEE (reference sequence). This CDR3 comprises 15 residues. CDR3 in amino acids: CASSLVAGGTDTQYF. Here the CDR3 DNA reads TGTGCCAGCAGCTTGGTGGCGGGAGGCACAGATACGCAGTATTTT. Looking up the rest from reference TRBV5-4 and TRBJ2-3 gives the full variable domain: ETGVTQSPTHLIKTRGQQVTLRCSSQSGHNTVSWYQQALGQGPQFIFQYYREEENGRGNFPPRFSGLQFPNYSSELNVNALELDDSALYLCASSLVAGGTDTQYFGPGTRLTVL.

This clone was counted only a few times. The gene calls are TRBV5-1 and TRBJ2-1; D gene ambiguous. The germline V and J ends were trimmed by 0 bases and 10 bases, with 11 bases remaining between them. The CDR3 runs 13 residues. The germline gives CDR1 SGHRS, CDR2 YFSETQ. The CDR3 is CASSLDTVREQFF. CDR3 DNA sequence: TGCGCCAGCAGCTTGGATACAGTACGAGAGCAGTTCTTC.

The chain combines TRBV28 with TRBJ1-2, with no clear D. Germline values: CDR1 MDHEN, CDR2 SYDVKM. Deletions cut 7 bases from V and 5 bases from J, with 11 bases between. The CDR3 sequence is 12 residues long. DNA for the CDR3: TGTGCCAGCACCCAAGCGGGATATGGCTACACCTTC. Its translation: CASTQAGYGYTF.

J is TRBJ2-5 and V is TRBV5-1; TRBD2 matches at 16 bases. This CDR3 is 16 amino acids long. In germline, CDR1 is SGHRS, CDR2 YFSETQ. V lost 6 bases to trimming and J lost 5 bases; unmatched junction nucleotides: 7. This chain's CDR3 is CASKGLAGGPVETQYF. For the CDR3, the DNA is TGCGCCAGCAAGGGACTAGCGGGAGGGCCGGTGGAGACCCAGTACTTC.

This clone occurred a few times. This CDR3 reads CAWSAGETQYF. CDR3 bases: TGTGCCTGGAGCGCCGGGGAGACCCAGTACTTC. The V gene is TRBV30, the J gene TRBJ2-5, with D unresolved. There are 11 residues in the CDR3. The germline gives CDR1 GTSNPN, CDR2 SVGIG (reference sequence). The V end was cut by 3 bases, the J end by 5 bases, with 7 bases between.

The J gene is TRBJ2-1, the V gene TRBV19, with 7 nucleotides matching TRBD2. CDR1 and CDR2 (germline): LNHDA, SQIVND (reference sequence). J gave up 3 bases and V 7 bases, and 6 bases lay outside the gene matches. The CDR3 covers 14 residues. The CDR3 protein is CASIQSGIYNEQFF. In DNA, the CDR3 is TGTGCCAGTATTCAGAGCGGGATCTACAATGAGCAGTTCTTC.